One and the same sample provided the 5 T cell receptor beta chains below, sequenced in a study of cytomegalovirus exposure and HLA in healthy donors. Primers included in the PCR were 60 Vbeta and 13 Jbeta primers. This table comes from immunoSEQ multiplex PCR, and its TCRdb copy is limited to in-frame clones, with some not included. The table records some 130,000 clones, 76% of them present only once. The sequencing input was PBMCs. These receptors came from a female donor in good health and CMV-seropositive.

The CDR3 DNA follows: TGTGCCAGCAGCCCTGGGCACTCAGGGACAGGGAACAATGAGCAGTTCTTC. It specifies CASSPGHSGTGNNEQFF. The V gene is TRBV13, the J gene TRBJ2-1; 9 bases are shared with TRBD1. The junction had 13 bases not matched to a gene; V was cut back by 5 bases and J by 5 bases. CDR1 and CDR2 from the germline V gene are PRHDT and FYEKMQ (reference sequence). This CDR3 has 17 residues. The full variable domain, its missing parts supplied by reference TRBV13 and TRBJ2-1, is AAGVIQSPRHLIKEKRETATLKCYPIPRHDTVYWYQQGPGQDPQFLISFYEKMQSDKGSIPDRFSAQQFSDYHSELNMSSLELGDSALYFCASSPGHSGTGNNEQFFGPGTRLTVL.

This clone has more than one count but fewer than ten. The rearrangement joins TRBV5-5 to TRBJ2-1, with D uncertain. From germline, CDR1 is SGHKS and CDR2 YYEKEE (reference sequence). The V gene lost 4 bases and the J gene lost 9 bases, with 11 bases spanning the gap. This CDR3 spans 12 amino acids. CDR3 nucleotides: TGTGCCAGCAGCCCTAGTCTCGGTGAGCAGTTCTTC. This sequence encodes CASSPSLGEQFF.

This clone was picked up one time. The chain employs TRBV30 and TRBJ1-5; 7 nucleotides match TRBD1. CDR1 and CDR2 from the germline V gene are GTSNPN and SVGIG (reference sequence). V was pared by 2 bases and J by 7 bases, with 11 bases of the junction left unmatched. The CDR3 totals 15 residues. Here the CDR3 reads CAWSPGAGGSQPQHF. The CDR3 DNA reads as TGTGCCTGGAGTCCAGGGGCAGGGGGATCCCAGCCCCAGCATTTT.

This clone was recorded a few times. The chain combines TRBV10-2 with TRBJ1-5; no clear D. Germline V CDR1 and CDR2: WSHSY, SAAADI. Trimming took 5 bases from V and 0 from J, leaving 8 bases between them. There are 14 residues in the CDR3. The CDR3 DNA reads as TGCGCCAGCAGTTCGAGCCATAGCAATCAGCCCCAGCATTTT. This codes for CASSSSHSNQPQHF.

The chain has TRBV2 and TRBJ2-3, with 11 bases that match TRBD1. This CDR3 contains 14 residues. After removal of 7 bases from V and 5 bases from J, the junction contained 5 bases not matched to a gene. Germline V gene sequence: CDR1 SNHLY, CDR2 FYNNEI. The CDR3 DNA follows: TGTGCCAGCACCAGGGACAGGGGGAGAGATACGCAGTATTTT. Amino acid sequence: CASTRDRGRDTQYF.